The 12 T cell receptor beta chains below come from one sample, sequenced in a study of cytomegalovirus exposure and HLA in healthy donors. In the PCR, 60 Vbeta and 13 Jbeta primers were used. Produced via immunoSEQ multiplex PCR; TCRdb's table is partial and in-frame only. The profile shows about 140,000 clones, over 70% of them singletons. The sample consisted of PBMCs. The receptor source for this set is a man in his forties or fifties in good health and CMV-seropositive.

The rearrangement uses TRBV4-3 and TRBJ2-7, with 7 bases lining up with TRBD1. Trimming removed 1 base from V and 1 base from J; junction bases left unmatched: 1. The germline V gene has CDR1 LGHNA and CDR2 YSLEER. This CDR3 spans 14 amino acids. Here the CDR3 reads CASSQATGSYEQYF. For the CDR3, the DNA is TGCGCCAGCAGCCAAGCGACAGGGTCCTACGAGCAGTACTTC.

The chain recombines TRBV7-8 with TRBJ2-5; 13 positions match TRBD2. V was pared by 5 bases and J by 5 bases, with 5 bases of the junction left unmatched. The CDR3 runs to 15 residues. Germline V gives CDR1 SGHVS, CDR2 FQNEAQ. The CDR3 loop reads CASSVGTSGMETQYF. The CDR3 DNA reads TGTGCCAGCAGCGTCGGGACTAGCGGGATGGAGACCCAGTACTTC. The full variable domain, its missing parts supplied by reference TRBV7-8 and TRBJ2-5, is GAGVSQSPRYKVAKRGQDVALRCDPISGHVSLFWYQQALGQGPEFLTYFQNEAQLDKSGLPSDRFFAERPEGSVSTLKIQRTQQEDSAVYLCASSVGTSGMETQYFGPGTRLLVL.

The genes are TRBV29-1 and TRBJ1-1; possible D gene TRBD1, 6 bases. Trimming took 2 bases from V and 0 from J, leaving 22 bases between them. This CDR3 region has 18 residues. Germline assignment: CDR1 SQVTM and CDR2 ANQGSEA. The CDR3 DNA follows: TGCAGCGTTGAACTGGGGGCCTCCTTCTCTAGCATGAACACTGAAGCTTTCTTT. Translated, it gives CSVELGASFSSMNTEAFF. The whole variable domain, remainder taken from reference TRBV29-1 and TRBJ1-1, is SAVISQKPSRDICQRGTSLTIQCQVDSQVTMMFWYRQQPGQSLTLIATANQGSEATYESGFVIDKFPISRPNLTFSTLTVSNMSPEDSSIYLCSVELGASFSSMNTEAFFGQGTRLTVV.

This clone was seen only a few times. The chain couples TRBV5-1 to TRBJ2-4; D uncertain. Per the germline V gene, CDR1 is SGHRS and CDR2 is YFSETQ. With 1 base removed from V and 9 bases from J, the gap between germline ends came to 8 bases. CDR3 length equals 12 residues. CDR3 residues: CASSLSDGIQYF. CDR3 DNA sequence: TGCGCCAGCAGCTTGTCAGATGGCATTCAGTACTTC.

CDR3 region: CASSAQGFWAEAFF. The CDR3 region has the DNA TGTGCCAGCAGCGCCCAGGGTTTTTGGGCTGAAGCTTTCTTT. The chain links TRBV9 to TRBJ1-1; TRBD1 is a possible D gene (5 bases). The V and J ends lost 3 bases and 6 bases respectively, with 15 bases between them. The CDR3 is 14 amino acids. Germline lookup yields CDR1 SGDLS and CDR2 YYNGEE.

V is TRBV27 and J is TRBJ2-1; D remains unclear. CDR3 length: 11 residues. Looked up from germline, CDR1 is MNHEY and CDR2 is SMNVEV (reference sequence). V lost 7 bases, J lost 9 bases, and 10 bases lay in between. The DNA of the CDR3 is TGTGCCAGCATCGGTCCAGGTGAGCAGTTCTTC. Its translation: CASIGPGEQFF.

The CDR3 spells CASSHKTGQSPLHF. CDR3 nucleotides: TGTGCCAGCAGTCATAAGACAGGGCAATCACCCCTCCACTTT. The V call is TRBV6-5, the J call TRBJ1-6, with 7 positions matching TRBD1. CDR3 length: 14 amino acids. CDR1 is MNHEY and CDR2 is SVGAGI in the germline V gene. Trimming at V came to 5 bases and at J to 10 bases, leaving 8 bases not matched to a gene.

The chain carries TRBV7-9 and TRBJ2-1, with 9 bases that match TRBD1. Per the germline V gene, CDR1 is SEHNR and CDR2 is FQNEAQ (reference sequence). V was pared by 4 bases and J by 8 bases, with 15 bases of the junction left unmatched. The CDR3 is made up of 17 amino acids. The CDR3 region is CASSSDRQGVRWDEQFF. DNA of the CDR3: TGTGCCAGCAGCTCCGACCGACAGGGGGTAAGGTGGGATGAGCAGTTCTTC.

The chain carries TRBV19 and TRBJ2-3, with 7 positions matching TRBD1. Germline V lookup: CDR1 LNHDA, CDR2 SQIVND (reference sequence). J gave up 0 bases and V 5 bases, and 11 bases lay outside the gene matches. CDR3 length: 17 amino acids. The CDR3 reads CASSDLGTAPSTDTQYF. For the CDR3, the DNA is TGTGCCAGTAGTGATCTTGGGACAGCTCCTAGCACAGATACGCAGTATTTT. Combining the CDR3 with reference TRBV19 and TRBJ2-3 gives the whole variable domain DGGITQSPKYLFRKEGQNVTLSCEQNLNHDAMYWYRQDPGQGLRLIYYSQIVNDFQKGDIAEGYSVSREKKESFPLTVTSAQKNPTAFYLCASSDLGTAPSTDTQYFGPGTRLTVL.

Comment on this clone: The identical CDR3 is also encoded by other nucleotide sequences in the sample. The V and J genes are TRBV5-1 and TRBJ2-5, with 12 bases lining up with TRBD2. Germline V CDR1 and CDR2: SGHRS, YFSETQ. The CDR3 spans 15 residues. V shed 3 bases and J 2 bases; nucleotides not matched to a gene: 2. DNA for the CDR3: TGCGCCAGCAGCTCAGGACTAGCGGGACAAGAGACCCAGTACTTC. Encoded protein: CASSSGLAGQETQYF.

The chain uses TRBV21-1 and TRBJ2-1; the table's D gene call, TRBD2, was not cross checked with the DNA. TRBV21-1 corresponds to a pseudogene. The CDR3 consists of 16 residues. The CDR3 bases are TGTGCCAGCAGCAAACGTCTAGCGGGAGACGGTCCTGAGCAGTTCTTC. It codes for CASSKRLAGDGPEQFF.

V is TRBV30 and J is TRBJ1-3; D call uncertain. The germline CDR1 and CDR2 sequences are GTSNPN and SVGIG (reference sequence). Trimming stripped 5 bases from V and 0 bases from J, with 8 bases between. The CDR3 covers 13 residues. CDR3 DNA: TGTGCCTGGCCTGCAGGCTCTGGAAACACCATATATTTT. As protein: CAWPAGSGNTIYF.